What follows are 6 T cell receptor beta chains derived from one specimen sequenced in a study of T cell responses to AZD1222 COVID-19 vaccine. Assay used: immunoSEQ multiplex PCR; TCRdb lists only in-frame clones, some missing. This table holds over 150,000 clones, more than 85% found once. Sequenced here: peripheral blood, sampled 28 days after the second AZD1222 dose. The receptors derive from an adult who received the AZD1222 COVID-19 vaccine.

The V and J genes are TRBV7-2 and TRBJ2-3; 13 positions match TRBD2. Germline V gene data show CDR1 as SGHTA and CDR2 as FQGNSA. This CDR3 comprises 18 residues. After removal of 5 bases from V and 4 bases from J, the junction contained 12 bases not matched to a gene. The CDR3 DNA reads TGTGCCAGCAGCCGTACTAGCGGGAGGGTAGTTGGGGCAGATACGCAGTATTTT. Translated: CASSRTSGRVVGADTQYF. The full variable domain, with the rest looked up from reference TRBV7-2 and TRBJ2-3, is GAGVSQSPSNKVTEKGKDVELRCDPISGHTALYWYRQSLGQGLEFLIYFQGNSAPDKSGLPSDRFSAERTGGSVSTLTIQRTQQEDSAVYLCASSRTSGRVVGADTQYFGPGTRLTVL.

The chain couples TRBV13 to TRBJ2-1, with 15 bases fitting TRBD2. Germline V gives CDR1 PRHDT, CDR2 FYEKMQ (reference sequence). The length of the CDR3 is 18 residues. The V and J ends lost 5 bases and 8 bases, in that order; junction bases with no gene match: 13. In DNA, the CDR3 is TGTGCCAGCAGCGCGGGACTAGCGGGAGGAGGATTGGGGGATGAGCAGTTCTTC. Its protein product is CASSAGLAGGGLGDEQFF.

The chain employs TRBV7-9 and TRBJ1-2, with 9 bases lining up with TRBD1. In germline, CDR1 is SEHNR, CDR2 FQNEAQ (reference sequence). The junction had 10 bases not matched to a gene; V was cut back by 6 bases and J by 2 bases. CDR3 length: 16 amino acids. CDR3 protein: CASRRTGVPLNYGYTF. The CDR3, as DNA: TGTGCCAGCAGGAGGACAGGGGTTCCCCTCAACTATGGCTACACCTTC.

This chain joins TRBV19 and TRBJ2-1, with D unclear. This CDR3 region has 14 residues. V was trimmed by 5 bases and J by 0 bases, leaving 8 bases between them. The germline V gene encodes CDR1 LNHDA and CDR2 SQIVND (reference sequence). The CDR3 nucleotides are TGTGCCAGTAGTCGGGCTAGCTCCTACAATGAGCAGTTCTTC. Translating gives CASSRASSYNEQFF.

J is TRBJ1-2 and V is TRBV27; 8 bases line up with TRBD1. CDR1 and CDR2 (germline): MNHEY, SMNVEV (reference sequence). J was trimmed by 6 bases and V by 3 bases; bases with no gene match: 3. The CDR3 extends over 13 amino acids. DNA for the CDR3: TGTGCCAGCAGTTTTTCGACAGGGGATGGCTACACCTTC. It encodes CASSFSTGDGYTF.

The J gene is TRBJ1-1, the V gene TRBV10-3; 7 nucleotides line up with TRBD1. V gave up 4 bases and J gave up 6 bases; unmatched junction bases: 17. This CDR3 has 17 amino acids. Germline CDR1 is ENHRY and CDR2 is SYGVKD. The CDR3 sequence is CAISGYRDSSLIAEAFF. CDR3 bases: TGTGCCATCAGTGGATACCGGGACAGCTCTTTGATCGCTGAAGCTTTCTTT.